The following is a TCR beta chain sequence with its context. Its antigen is not identified. The data were obtained in a study of CD8 T cells in ankylosing spondylitis. The TCR beta libraries were generated through quantitative 5'-RACE incorporating molecular barcodes. From the 5' RACE reads, TCRdb called clonotypes with MiXCR, one entry per CDR3 protein. This table has approximately 110,000 distinct CDR3 sequences, approximately 25% appearing once. General study results and limits: Roughly eight highly homologous variants made up a TCR beta motif that seemed to typify ankylosing spondylitis blood. The disease-linked clones had a CD8+ phenotype and low blood frequencies. Reports say disease-linked clones showed up significantly more in matched ankylosing spondylitis synovial fluid.

This CDR3 is built from 12 residues. Germline values: CDR1 SGHRS, CDR2 YFSETQ. J was trimmed by 6 bases and V by 3 bases; bases with no gene match: 0. Sequenced sample: synovial fluid, either unsorted or a sorted T cell fraction (not recorded which). The V gene is TRBV5-1, the J gene TRBJ2-1; TRBD1 aligns across 7 bases. The receptor was derived from a male donor with ankylosing spondylitis. As DNA, the CDR3 is TGCGCCAGCAGCTGGGACAGCAATGAGCAGTTCTTC. Its translation: CASSWDSNEQFF. Filled out from reference TRBV5-1 and TRBJ2-1, the complete variable domain reads KAGVTQTPRYLIKTRGQQVTLSCSPISGHRSVSWYQQTPGQGLQFLFEYFSETQRNKGNFPGRFSGRQFSNSRSEMNVSTLELGDSALYLCASSWDSNEQFFGPGTRLTVL.